The clone carrying this T cell receptor beta chain was picked up many times. These data belong to a study of T cell repertoires in cytomegalovirus infection. Study-wide background: A matching HLA type, together with CMV infection, was signaled by public TCR beta signatures.

One entry per CDR3 protein, called by TCRdb with MiXCR from the reads. The data contain some 150,000 distinct CDR3 sequences, around 24% of them seen just once; the ten biggest clones take up approximately 9.9%. This CDR3 comprises 15 residues. V shed 3 bases, J shed 5 bases, and the junction held 7 bases outside the gene matches. CDR1 is MDHEN, CDR2 SYDVKM, per germline. The chain recombines TRBV28 with TRBJ1-3, with 7 bases identical to TRBD1. The sequence came from a human donor in good health (CMV status not recorded). Some clones in this sample may be carry-over from other donors' samples. The sequenced material came from PBMCs. CDR3 amino acids: CASSFQGGRRNTIYF. DNA for the CDR3: TGTGCCAGCAGTTTTCAGGGGGGCCGTCGAAACACCATATATTTT. Full variable domain (missing parts from reference TRBV28 and TRBJ1-3): DVKVTQSSRYLVKRTGEKVFLECVQDMDHENMFWYRQDPGLGLRLIYFSYDVKMKEKGDIPEGYSVSREKKERFSLILESASTNQTSMYLCASSFQGGRRNTIYFGEGSWLTVV.